The T cell receptor beta chain described here comes from a study of control samples from healthy donors and cancer patients. Worth noting for this clone: The germline gene is not matched at one end of the junction; a read error may be the cause.

CDR3 length: 13 residues. Per the germline V gene, CDR1 is LNHDA and CDR2 is SQIVND (reference sequence). Assay used: immunoSEQ multiplex PCR; TCRdb lists only in-frame clones, some missing. This table holds hundreds of thousands of clones, about nine tenths found once. The clonotype originates from a man aged 35-49 years with head and neck cancer. V and J are TRBV19 and TRBJ2-1; TRBD1 might be the D (6 bases). Sequencing was carried out using PBMCs. The CDR3 sequence is CASSLDRYNGQFF. The CDR3 DNA is TGTGCCAGTAGTTTAGACAGGTACAATGGGCAGTTCTTC.